This is a list of T cell receptor beta chains from one sample in a study of OX40 agonist ivuxolimab in advanced cancers. Sequencing was performed with immunoSEQ multiplex PCR; in TCRdb, only in-frame clones are kept and a portion is missing. The sample shows over 25,000 clones, 65% to 90% of them seen only once. The sample consisted of CD4+ or CD8+ T cells sorted from blood, taken in a trial of the OX40 agonist ivuxolimab. All receptors derive from an adult with an advanced solid tumor such as melanoma, head and neck, liver or kidney cancer. Each CDR3 is given with its conserved first and last residue. Each record gives: J gene, V gene, CDR3 protein.

J: TRBJ1-3
V: TRBV27
CDR3: CASSPGGHSGNTIYF

J: TRBJ1-5
V: TRBV11-2
CDR3: CASSEYGGGAGQPQHF

J: TRBJ1-6
V: TRBV30
CDR3: CAWSVGGSYNSPLHF

J: TRBJ2-5
V: TRBV5-6
CDR3: CASSLDWGSDETQYF

J: TRBJ2-5
V: TRBV2
CDR3: CARRDRDGETQYF

J: TRBJ2-1
V: TRBV6-6
CDR3: CASRYRDRGDNEQFF

J: TRBJ2-7
V: TRBV6-6
CDR3: CASSAERFPYEQYF

J: TRBJ2-4
V: TRBV5-6
CDR3: CASSVGTGGGPNGNIQYF

J: TRBJ2-2
V: TRBV4-1
CDR3: CASSQVRGWTGELFF

J: TRBJ2-2
V: TRBV2
CDR3: CASIGSGGAGGELFF

J: TRBJ2-1
V: TRBV7-9
CDR3: CASSFGTGPLNEQFF

J: TRBJ2-7
V: TRBV27
CDR3: CASSFTPPYEQYF

J: TRBJ2-1
V: TRBV5-3
CDR3: CASSLLAGSYNEQFF

J: TRBJ1-2
V: TRBV11-1
CDR3: CASSANRGNYGYTF

J: TRBJ1-2
V: TRBV4-1
CDR3: CASSQELLVSPNYGYTF

J: TRBJ2-7
V: TRBV28
CDR3: CASSPGTGDFYEQYF

J: TRBJ2-7
V: TRBV5-1
CDR3: CASSGGTGASYEQYF

J: -
V: TRBV7-8
CDR3: CASSFGTAYEQYF

J: TRBJ2-7
V: TRBV6-5
CDR3: CASSSGIGEQYF

J: TRBJ1-1
V: TRBV9
CDR3: CASSDRPLNGEAFF

J: TRBJ1-3
V: TRBV10-3
CDR3: CAIGSGRDTIYF

J: TRBJ1-2
V: TRBV5-1
CDR3: CASSEDRNYGYTF

J: TRBJ2-3
V: TRBV5-6
CDR3: CASSLALGARTDTQYF

J: TRBJ2-7
V: TRBV7-9
CDR3: CASSTTGGSYEQYF

J: TRBJ1-4
V: TRBV7-9
CDR3: CASSPGPATNEKLFF

J: TRBJ2-7
V: TRBV7-2
CDR3: CASSYRGVFIYEQYF

J: TRBJ1-2
V: TRBV19
CDR3: CASSQAGRYYGYTF

J: TRBJ2-7
V: TRBV4-1
CDR3: CASSLLQGSYEQYF

J: TRBJ2-7
V: TRBV4-1
CDR3: CASSQEGQGNYEQYF

J: TRBJ1-2
V: TRBV13
CDR3: CASSLEQGAGHRDGYTF

J: TRBJ2-7
V: TRBV4-1
CDR3: CASSQEFQRGSYEQYF

J: TRBJ2-1
V: TRBV13
CDR3: CASSWTSGGRSSYNEQFF

J: TRBJ2-1
V: TRBV6-1
CDR3: CASIYYNEQFF

J: TRBJ2-5
V: TRBV11-1
CDR3: CASSLGAGQGNSETQYF

J: TRBJ2-1
V: TRBV2
CDR3: CATGAYNEQFF

J: TRBJ2-7
V: TRBV27
CDR3: CASRSDHRPISEQYF

J: TRBJ2-1
V: TRBV2
CDR3: CASSGTSGGGSAEDEQFF

J: TRBJ2-1
V: TRBV28
CDR3: CASSFRTSGRLYEQFF

J: TRBJ2-1
V: TRBV30
CDR3: CAWSVRGLAWYEQFF

J: TRBJ1-4
V: TRBV10-3
CDR3: CAISESKTVEKLFF

J: TRBJ2-5
V: TRBV27
CDR3: CASRKLALQETQYF

J: TRBJ2-5
V: TRBV5-1
CDR3: CASSSGEAGQETQYF

J: TRBJ2-2
V: TRBV6-6
CDR3: CASSYGPGELFF

J: TRBJ2-1
V: TRBV9
CDR3: CASSVSSGDRAEQFF

J: TRBJ2-7
V: TRBV5-1
CDR3: CASTPDRSTSYEQYF

J: TRBJ1-6
V: TRBV4-2
CDR3: CASSQDLGRWDRSYNSPLHF

J: TRBJ2-7
V: TRBV9
CDR3: CASSGTSGSPHEQYF

J: TRBJ2-5
V: TRBV9
CDR3: CASSVASGVVETQYF

J: TRBJ1-1
V: TRBV19
CDR3: CASSQSITGLTEAFF

J: TRBJ2-3
V: TRBV30
CDR3: CAWTPGQGTDTQYF

J: TRBJ2-7
V: TRBV15
CDR3: CATSRDSGSRAYEQYF

J: TRBJ2-7
V: TRBV10-3
CDR3: CANSGTSGSSSYEQYF

J: TRBJ2-7
V: TRBV9
CDR3: CASSAPGVPYEQYF

J: TRBJ2-3
V: TRBV4-1
CDR3: CASSRSQREADTQYF

J: TRBJ2-2
V: TRBV4-1
CDR3: CASSQVWEGWDTGELFF

J: TRBJ2-5
V: TRBV29-1
CDR3: CSVEIVYGTQYF